This entry features one T cell receptor (beta chain) sequence. TCRdb independently ran MiXCR on the 5' RACE reads; one entry per CDR3 protein. The sample has 700,000 to 950,000 distinct CDR3 sequences; 10% to 15% are singletons. This sample is part of a study of identical twins. The CDR3 extends over 13 amino acids. Germline V gives CDR1 SQVTM, CDR2 ANQGSEA. The J segment lost 1 base and the V segment lost 7 bases, leaving 3 bases of the junction unmatched. This same sample was also part of a study on yellow fever vaccine responses in identical twins.

This receptor was taken from a woman between 18 and 30 years old in good health. Sequencing used PBMCs. The chain couples TRBV29-1 to TRBJ1-5, with 8 bases fitting TRBD1. This chain's CDR3 is CSAQGASNQPQHF. The CDR3 bases are TGCAGCGCCCAGGGGGCGAGCAATCAGCCCCAGCATTTT.